The 3 T cell receptor beta chains below come from one sample, sequenced in a study of T cells after yellow fever vaccination. TCRdb used MiXCR to reprocess the 5' RACE reads, holding one entry per CDR3 protein. Found here are fewer than 450,000 distinct CDR3 sequences, 11% of them singletons; the top ten hold about 17%. Specimen: PBMCs, collected on the day of the first yellow fever vaccination. These receptors were collected from a man younger than 35 who received the YFV17D yellow fever vaccine.

This clonotype has only a few counts. The V and J genes are TRBV4-1 and TRBJ1-1, with D unclear. The germline V and J ends were trimmed by 4 bases and 0 bases, with 15 bases remaining between them. The CDR3 loop spans 16 amino acids. Germline values: CDR1 MGHRA, CDR2 YSYEKL. The CDR3 protein is CASSPTDRRMNTEAFF. CDR3 sequence (DNA): TGCGCCAGCAGCCCTACTGACCGGAGGATGAACACTGAAGCTTTCTTT.

The gene calls are TRBV9 and TRBJ2-7; no definite D call. The CDR3 loop spans 15 amino acids. V was shortened by 0 bases and J by 2 bases, with 12 bases between the two germline ends. Germline V gives CDR1 SGDLS, CDR2 YYNGEE. The CDR3 DNA is TGTGCCAGCAGCGTAGCTCAAGCGCCCACCTACGAGCAGTACTTC. It yields the protein CASSVAQAPTYEQYF.

The genes are TRBV27 and TRBJ1-5; tentative D call: TRBD1 (6 bases). The V and J ends lost 4 bases and 4 bases respectively, with 17 bases between them. Germline V gives CDR1 MNHEY, CDR2 SMNVEV (reference sequence). The CDR3 has 16 amino acids. The CDR3 DNA follows: TGTGCCAGCAGTTCATTCGTCCAGGGGTTAAATCAGCCCCAGCATTTT. The encoded protein is CASSSFVQGLNQPQHF.